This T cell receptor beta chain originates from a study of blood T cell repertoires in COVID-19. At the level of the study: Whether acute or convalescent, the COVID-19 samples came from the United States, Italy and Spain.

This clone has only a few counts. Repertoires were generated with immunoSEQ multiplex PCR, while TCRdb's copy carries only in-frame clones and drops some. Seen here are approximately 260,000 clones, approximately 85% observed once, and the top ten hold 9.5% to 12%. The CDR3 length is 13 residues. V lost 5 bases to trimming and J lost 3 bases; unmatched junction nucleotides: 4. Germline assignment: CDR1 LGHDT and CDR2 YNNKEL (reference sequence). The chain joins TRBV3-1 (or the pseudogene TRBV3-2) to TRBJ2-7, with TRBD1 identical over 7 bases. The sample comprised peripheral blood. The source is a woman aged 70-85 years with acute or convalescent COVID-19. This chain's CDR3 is CASSSRTGYEQYF. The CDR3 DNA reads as TGTGCCAGCAGCTCCAGGACAGGCTACGAGCAGTACTTC.